Detailed here is one T cell receptor (beta chain). Its antigen is currently unknown. The assay was immunoSEQ multiplex PCR, and TCRdb's table has in-frame clones only and misses some. The sample lists more than 200,000 clones, about 90% seen once, with about 12% in the top ten. The sample originates from a study of cytomegalovirus exposure and HLA in healthy donors. Points from the study as a whole: Cytomegalovirus-associated status was assigned to about 180 TCR beta chains.

The germline V and J ends were trimmed by 3 bases and 6 bases, with 15 bases remaining between them. The CDR3 covers 14 residues. The V gene's germline CDR1 is MNHEY and CDR2 SMNVEV (reference sequence). The sequenced material came from PBMCs. The origin of this receptor is a man in his late teens or twenties in good health and CMV-seropositive. This chain joins TRBV27 and TRBJ2-7, with a weak D call TRBD2 (6 bases). The CDR3 here is CASSFRRGASEQYF. The CDR3, as DNA: TGTGCCAGCAGTTTCCGGAGGGGAGCCTCCGAGCAGTACTTC.